This T cell receptor (beta chain) was captured by sequencing in a study of cytomegalovirus exposure and HLA in healthy donors. Study observations and caveats: The Asian-associated ancestry cluster reportedly had fewer N-insertions than the roughly 670-donor mean in a later analysis. About 87% or about 30% of the time was how often most TCR beta V segments were productive, according to an earlier analysis.

The ends lost 3 bases at V and 7 bases at J; junction bases unmatched: 7. Germline CDR1 ENHRY, CDR2 SYGVKD. This CDR3 has 15 residues. PCR used 60 Vbeta primers and 13 Jbeta primers. Clones were read by immunoSEQ multiplex PCR, and TCRdb kept only the in-frame ones, dropping some. This table holds roughly 230,000 clones, roughly 91% found once. A remark on this clone: Its specificity is not known.

V and J are TRBV10-3 and TRBJ2-1, with 9 bases aligning to TRBD2. This receptor was taken from a girl between 2 and 10 years old in good health and CMV-seronegative. The material sequenced was PBMCs. The DNA of the CDR3 is TGTGCCATCAGTGACGGCGGGGGGGACGTAAATGAGCAGTTCTTC. Residues: CAISDGGGDVNEQFF.